The next 26 T cell receptor beta chains were all read from a single sample in a study of shared clonotypes between healthy human individuals. The method was immunoSEQ multiplex PCR; TCRdb's version includes in-frame clones alone and lacks a portion of them. In the table there are some 530,000 clones, around 73% of which are singletons. The sample comprised PBMCs. The receptor source for this set is a woman in her thirties or forties in good health. Some clones in this sample may be carry-over from other donors' samples.

J is TRBJ2-5 and V is TRBV20-1; D might be TRBD2 (5 bases). The better agreement between TRBJ2-7 and the DNA end casts doubt on the J call. This CDR3 has 11 residues. In germline, CDR1 is DFQATT, CDR2 SNEGSKA (reference sequence). The CDR3 is CSASDFYEQYF. For the CDR3, the DNA is TGCAGTGCTTCGGACTTCTACGAGCAGTACTTC.

The rearrangement uses TRBV28 and TRBJ2-7, with D hard to call. The CDR3 consists of 12 residues. Germline-derived CDR1 and CDR2 are MDHEN and SYDVKM. V lost 6 bases to trimming and J lost 5 bases, with 11 bases between them. The CDR3 loop is CASRAGLDEQYF. DNA for the CDR3: TGTGCCAGCAGAGCTGGCCTCGACGAGCAGTACTTC.

The rearrangement joins TRBV5-1 to TRBJ2-2; perhaps TRBD1 as D (6 bases). Germline CDR1 reads SGHRS; CDR2 reads YFSETQ. This CDR3 is 16 amino acids long. Trimming took 0 bases from V and 4 from J, leaving 13 bases between them. CDR3 region: CASSLGPQGTTGELFF. The DNA for the CDR3 is TGCGCCAGCAGCTTGGGACCACAGGGAACCACCGGGGAGCTGTTTTTT.

The chain carries TRBV18 and TRBJ2-7; no reliable D call. V was trimmed by 6 bases and J by 3 bases, leaving 12 bases between them. CDR3 size: 13 residues. Germline V gene lookup returns CDR1 KGHSH and CDR2 LQKENI. CDR3: CASSSYVDYEQYF. CDR3 DNA sequence: TGTGCCAGCTCCAGCTACGTGGACTACGAGCAGTACTTC.

Here the CDR3 DNA reads TGTGCCAGCAGTTTATATCAGGGCCTTAATGAAAAACTGTTTTTT. As protein: CASSLYQGLNEKLFF. V and J are TRBV27 and TRBJ1-4; TRBD1 might be the D (5 bases). Germline V lookup: CDR1 MNHEY, CDR2 SMNVEV (reference sequence). With 1 base removed from V and 4 bases from J, the gap between germline ends came to 10 bases. The CDR3 has 15 amino acids.

J is TRBJ1-2 and V is TRBV9, with D possibly TRBD1 on 6 matching bases. Germline lookup yields CDR1 SGDLS and CDR2 YYNGEE. V was clipped by 4 bases and J by 1 base, with 20 bases between them. CDR3 length: 17 amino acids. CDR3 residues: CASSPPRGGALNYGYTF. The CDR3 DNA follows: TGTGCCAGCAGCCCCCCTCGTGGGGGCGCGCTTAACTATGGCTACACCTTC.

A note on this clone: Different DNA sequences within this sample yield the same CDR3. The chain has TRBV15 and TRBJ1-3; 9 nucleotides match TRBD1. This CDR3 region has 16 residues. Germline CDR1 and CDR2: LNHNV and YYDKDF (reference sequence). J lost 0 bases, V lost 3 bases, and 3 bases had no gene match. Written as DNA, the CDR3 is TGTGCCACCAGCAGGGACAGGGGTTACTCTGGAAACACCATATATTTT. Translated, it gives CATSRDRGYSGNTIYF.

The rearrangement links TRBV27 to TRBJ1-1; maybe TRBD1 (5 bases). V was shortened by 5 bases and J by 4 bases, with 17 bases between the two germline ends. CDR3 size: 15 residues. Germline values: CDR1 MNHEY, CDR2 SMNVEV (reference sequence). The CDR3 nucleotides are TGTGCCAGCAGTCCGCCCTCAGGGTACCGCACTGAAGCTTTCTTT. Amino acids: CASSPPSGYRTEAFF.

In the case of this clone: The same CDR3 arises from other DNA sequences in this sample as well. This rearrangement joins TRBV7-9 to TRBJ2-7; D gene unclear. In germline, CDR1 is SEHNR, CDR2 FQNEAQ (reference sequence). CDR3 length equals 14 residues. The V gene lost 1 base and the J gene lost 2 bases, with 9 bases spanning the gap. CDR3 in DNA: TGTGCCAGCAGCTTAGGTGCGGATCCCTACGAGCAGTACTTC. This gives the protein CASSLGADPYEQYF.

This clone was seen just once. The chain couples TRBV7-9 to TRBJ2-3; TRBD1 or TRBD2 may be the D gene (5 bases each). This CDR3 is 15 amino acids long. Germline V gene lookup returns CDR1 SEHNR and CDR2 FQNEAQ (reference sequence). The ends were cut back, 1 base at V and 0 bases at J, with 8 bases in the middle. The CDR3 reads CASSLVGESTDTQYF. The CDR3 DNA reads TGTGCCAGCAGCTTAGTGGGGGAAAGCACAGATACGCAGTATTTT.

Concerning this clone: A read error is likely here: a far larger clone is one base away. In the same sample, other DNA sequences code for this CDR3. V and J are TRBV4-1 and TRBJ2-7, with D unresolved. CDR1 is MGHRA, CDR2 YSYEKL, per germline. The CDR3 totals 13 residues. The CDR3 loop is CASSQVAYYEQYF. CDR3 bases: TGCGCCAGTAGCCAAGTAGCTTACTACGAGCAGTACTTC.

V is TRBV18 and J is TRBJ1-1, with unresolved D. CDR1 is KGHSH and CDR2 is LQKENI in the germline V gene. Trimming cost V 2 bases and J 0 bases, with 10 bases left between them. The CDR3 extends over 15 amino acids. Here the CDR3 DNA reads TGTGCCAGCTCACCAGGCAGACCGATGAACACTGAAGCTTTCTTT. This gives the protein CASSPGRPMNTEAFF.

V usage is TRBV7-9 and J usage is TRBJ1-2; D is ambiguous. The CDR3 loop spans 12 amino acids. Trimming removed 4 bases at V and 4 bases at J, with 7 bases between. The V gene's germline CDR1 is SEHNR and CDR2 FQNEAQ (reference sequence). The DNA for the CDR3 is TGTGCCAGCAGCTCGAACAGCTATGGCTACACCTTC. Protein product: CASSSNSYGYTF.

This clone has ten or more counts. The J gene is TRBJ1-5, the V gene TRBV6-6; D gene unclear. The germline V and J ends were trimmed by 8 bases and 4 bases, with 12 bases remaining between them. In germline, CDR1 is MNHNY, CDR2 SVGAGI (reference sequence). This CDR3 has 13 amino acids. The CDR3 DNA sequence: TGTGCCAGCGGGGAAGGGTTAAATCAGCCCCAGCATTTT. Protein product: CASGEGLNQPQHF.

The gene calls are TRBV6-1 and TRBJ2-3; unclear D gene. Germline V gives CDR1 MNHNS, CDR2 SASEGT. Between the trimmed V and J ends, which lost 2 bases and 5 bases, there was a span of 2 bases. The CDR3 sequence is 11 residues long. This CDR3 is CASSERDTQYF. The CDR3 DNA reads as TGTGCCAGCAGTGAACGAGATACGCAGTATTTT.

The rearrangement joins TRBV5-6 to TRBJ1-2; TRBD1 agrees at 9 bases. In germline, CDR1 is SGHDT, CDR2 YYEEEE. V was clipped by 4 bases and J by 2 bases; unmatched bases: 3. CDR3 size: 14 residues. The DNA of the CDR3 is TGTGCCAGCAGCCATGACAGGGGGAACTATGGCTACACCTTC. Its translation: CASSHDRGNYGYTF.

The chain joins TRBV29-1 to TRBJ2-5, with TRBD1 identical over 10 bases. The V gene's germline CDR1 is SQVTM and CDR2 ANQGSEA. The CDR3 spans 16 residues. J lost 5 bases, V lost 3 bases, and 12 bases had no gene match. The CDR3 sequence is CSVDDARQGAVETQYF. The CDR3 DNA is TGCAGCGTTGACGATGCCCGACAGGGGGCAGTGGAGACCCAGTACTTC.

The chain employs TRBV15 and TRBJ2-7; 8 bases line up with TRBD2. Germline V gives CDR1 LNHNV, CDR2 YYDKDF (reference sequence). With 0 bases clipped from V and 5 bases from J, the junction kept 21 bases outside the gene matches. This CDR3 contains 20 residues. This CDR3 is CATSRDPSPWLAGFNNEQYF. In DNA, the CDR3 is TGTGCCACCAGCAGAGACCCCTCACCTTGGTTAGCGGGATTTAACAACGAGCAGTACTTC. The variable domain in full, completed from reference TRBV15 and TRBJ2-7, reads DAMVIQNPRYQVTQFGKPVTLSCSQTLNHNVMYWYQQKSSQAPKLLFHYYDKDFNNEADTPDNFQSRRPNTSFCFLDIRSPGLGDTAMYLCATSRDPSPWLAGFNNEQYFGPGTRLTVT.

This chain uses TRBV20-1 with TRBJ2-5, with D perhaps assigned TRBD1 or TRBD2 (5 bases each). TRBJ2-7 matches the DNA end more closely, so the J call is doubtful. This CDR3 is 11 amino acids long. CDR1 is DFQATT, CDR2 SNEGSKA, per germline (reference sequence). The CDR3 DNA sequence: TGCAGTGCTACCCGGGACCCCGAGCAGTACTTC. Translation gives CSATRDPEQYF.

The V and J genes are TRBV27 and TRBJ2-1; 7 nucleotides line up with TRBD2. Trimming cost V 3 bases and J 6 bases; bases outside gene matches: 8. The CDR3 is 15 amino acids. Germline-derived CDR1 and CDR2 are MNHEY and SMNVEV (reference sequence). For the CDR3, the DNA is TGTGCCAGCAGTTTGGGACTACCCGCCTTCAATGAGCAGTTCTTC. The encoded protein is CASSLGLPAFNEQFF.

This chain connects TRBV28 to TRBJ2-5; 9 bases match TRBD2. CDR1 MDHEN and CDR2 SYDVKM come from the germline V gene. The CDR3 loop spans 17 amino acids. Trimming removed 3 bases from V and 4 bases from J; junction bases left unmatched: 12. CDR3 residues: CASSFPGVAGESETQYF. As DNA, the CDR3 is TGTGCCAGCAGTTTTCCCGGGGTAGCGGGAGAATCAGAGACCCAGTACTTC.

This clone was observed a few times. V is TRBV19 and J is TRBJ1-4; D possibly corresponds to TRBD1 (5 bases). There are 15 residues in the CDR3. V lost 9 bases to trimming and J lost 6 bases, with 20 bases between them. Germline V lookup: CDR1 LNHDA, CDR2 SQIVND (reference sequence). CDR3 DNA sequence: TGTGCCAGCAAGGACATAAGCAGGGATCATGAAAAACTGTTTTTT. It translates to CASKDISRDHEKLFF. The full variable domain, its missing parts supplied by reference TRBV19 and TRBJ1-4, is DGGITQSPKYLFRKEGQNVTLSCEQNLNHDAMYWYRQDPGQGLRLIYYSQIVNDFQKGDIAEGYSVSREKKESFPLTVTSAQKNPTAFYLCASKDISRDHEKLFFGSGTQLSVL.

The chain recombines TRBV7-9 with TRBJ2-2, with TRBD2 identical over 15 bases. CDR3 size: 19 residues. Germline-derived CDR1 and CDR2 are SEHNR and FQNEAQ (reference sequence). After removal of 7 bases from V and 0 bases from J, the junction contained 9 bases not matched to a gene. CDR3 nucleotides: TGTGCCAGCACATTTGGACTAGCGGGAGGGCCTTCGAACACCGGGGAGCTGTTTTTT. Its protein is CASTFGLAGGPSNTGELFF.

Of note for this clone: This CDR3 is also generated by other DNA sequences in the sample. V gene TRBV7-2 combines with J gene TRBJ1-1, with D tentatively TRBD1 (5 bases). The CDR3 totals 14 residues. Germline loops: CDR1 SGHTA, CDR2 FQGNSA. V gave up 2 bases and J gave up 4 bases, with 11 bases separating them. The CDR3 protein is CASSLSGGGTEAFF. The DNA for the CDR3 is TGTGCCAGCAGCTTATCGGGGGGGGGCACTGAAGCTTTCTTT.

This chain uses TRBV13 with TRBJ2-3; D ambiguous. The V end lost 5 bases, the J end lost 4 bases, and 19 bases lay between the germline ends. In germline, CDR1 is PRHDT, CDR2 FYEKMQ (reference sequence). The CDR3 covers 16 residues. The CDR3 spells CASSTPLKTGPDTQYF. CDR3 nucleotides: TGTGCCAGCAGCACTCCCCTCAAGACGGGCCCAGATACGCAGTATTTT.

The chain couples TRBV7-6 to TRBJ1-3; no definite D call. The CDR3 has 15 residues. The V gene's germline CDR1 is SGHVS and CDR2 FNYEAQ. V was pared by 5 bases and J by 0 bases, with 11 bases between. For the CDR3, the DNA is TGTGCCAGCAGCCCGAGACCCAGCTCTGGAAACACCATATATTTT. Protein product: CASSPRPSSGNTIYF.